This T cell receptor beta chain was identified during a study of OX40 agonist ivuxolimab in advanced cancers. Study context: Two cutaneous melanoma patients and one hepatocellular carcinoma patient, three in all, had partial responses. Overall study findings and caveats: Compared with others, partial responders at 0.1-3.0 mg/kg displayed clonal expansion among the lowest. Average numbers of expanded clones were greater in CD8+ T cells than in CD4+.

Of note for this clone: Antigen: not known.

V lost 2 bases and J lost 9, with 4 bases in between. This CDR3 has 11 residues. CDR1 and CDR2 from the germline V gene are MGHDK and SYGVNS. Method: immunoSEQ multiplex PCR; TCRdb's copy keeps in-frame clones and lacks some. Of around 70,000 clones in the sample, approximately 80% were seen once. The chain couples TRBV25-1 to TRBJ2-2, with unresolved D. The source was CD4+ or CD8+ T cells sorted from blood, collected in a trial of the OX40 agonist ivuxolimab. The TCR originated in an adult with an advanced solid tumor such as melanoma, head and neck, liver or kidney cancer. In DNA, the CDR3 is TGTGCCAGCAGTGAAAGCTGGGAGCTGTTTTTT. It is translated as CASSESWELFF.